The clone carrying this T cell receptor (beta chain) was counted many times. The V end lost 3 bases, the J end lost 5 bases, and 20 bases lay between the germline ends. CDR1 MNHNS and CDR2 SASEGT come from the germline V gene. The CDR3 loop spans 16 amino acids. The data were obtained in a study of T cells of healthy individuals. TCRdb re-called the 5' RACE reads with MiXCR, one entry per CDR3 protein. The data contain about 53,000 distinct CDR3 sequences, over 12% of them singletons. This chain joins TRBV6-1 and TRBJ2-7; tentatively, D is TRBD1 (6 bases). This clonotype originated in a human donor in good health. CDR3 bases: TGTGCCAGCAGTGACAACAGGGACATGTATTCCCACGAGCAGTACTTC. Its translation: CASSDNRDMYSHEQYF.